The rows below give T cell receptor beta chains drawn from one sample of a study of regulatory T cells in long-lasting Graves disease. Each CDR3 protein gets one entry after TCRdb re-called the multiplex PCR reads with MiXCR. The sample includes around 450,000 distinct CDR3 sequences, 15% seen only once; the top ten take 15% to 20%. These data also featured in a second study, about T cells in Graves' hyperthyroidism and ophthalmopathy.

The specimen comprised peripheral blood mononuclear cells (PBMCs), sampled at new diagnosis, from a patient treated with antithyroid drugs. These receptors came from a woman aged 25 to 39 with Graves disease. CDR3s include the opening cysteine and the closing phenylalanine or tryptophan. The D gene is left open where the match is weak. Clone size is shown for a subset of rows, as once, few, many or a class of expanded clone.

D	V	size	J	CDR3	DNA
TRBD2	TRBV12-3/TRBV12-4	many	TRBJ2-2	CASILAGANTGELFF	TGTGCCAGCATTTTAGCGGGGGCGAACACCGGGGAGCTGTTTTTT
NA	TRBV20-1	many	TRBJ1-5	CSASFLNQPQHF	TGCAGTGCTAGTTTCCTCAATCAGCCCCAGCATTTT
NA	TRBV4-2	many	TRBJ1-1	CASSQERVMNTEAFF	TGTGCCAGCAGCCAAGAACGGGTCATGAACACTGAAGCTTTCTTT
NA	TRBV20-1	many	TRBJ1-1	CSARAEWETEAFF	TGCAGTGCTCGCGCGGAGTGGGAAACTGAAGCTTTCTTT
NA	TRBV28	many	TRBJ1-2	CAIQVGGRGDGYTF	TGTGCCATCCAAGTGGGGGGCAGAGGGGATGGCTACACCTTC
TRBD2	TRBV5-6	many	TRBJ2-5	CASSLEAGLAGGETQYF	TGTGCCAGCAGCTTGGAAGCGGGACTAGCGGGAGGAGAGACCCAGTACTTC
NA	TRBV28	many	TRBJ2-1	CASSSLGGASYNEQFF	TGTGCCAGCAGTTCCCTCGGGGGTGCCTCTTACAATGAGCAGTTCTTC
NA	TRBV7-9	few	TRBJ2-7	CASTQQGMGGDEQYF	TGTGCCAGCACCCAGCAGGGTATGGGAGGCGACGAGCAGTACTTC
TRBD2	TRBV7-9	many	TRBJ2-2	CASSPPPAGGRSAGELFF	TGTGCCAGCAGCCCCCCCCCAGCGGGAGGGAGGAGCGCCGGGGAGCTGTTTTTT
TRBD2	TRBV3-1	many	TRBJ2-1	CASSLSGNYNEQFF	TGTGCCAGCAGCCTCAGCGGGAACTACAATGAGCAGTTCTTC
TRBD2	TRBV12-3/TRBV12-4	many	TRBJ2-2	CASSPSGSLPLAPTGELFF	TGTGCCAGCAGTCCTAGCGGGAGCTTGCCCTTGGCCCCCACCGGGGAGCTGTTTTTT
TRBD2	TRBV12-5	many	TRBJ2-3	CASGRGLANTDTQYF	TGTGCTAGTGGTCGAGGACTAGCGAACACAGATACGCAGTATTTT
TRBD1	TRBV2	few	TRBJ1-6	CASSKLGTANSPLHF	TGTGCCAGCAGTAAACTCGGGACAGCTAATTCACCCCTCCACTTT
NA	TRBV5-8	few	TRBJ2-1	CASSLIGGAGNEQFF	TGTGCCAGCAGCTTGATAGGCGGGGCCGGTAATGAGCAGTTCTTC
TRBD2	TRBV27	many	TRBJ2-1	CASSLSTSGKNEQFF	TGTGCCAGCAGTCTCTCGACTAGCGGGAAAAATGAGCAGTTCTTC
NA	TRBV11-2	NA	TRBJ1-5	CASSLGGGTWPQHF	TGTGCCAGCAGCTTAGGCGGGGGCACATGGCCCCAGCATTTT
TRBD2	TRBV20-1	few	TRBJ2-5	CSVKSGTKETQYF	TGCAGTGTCAAAAGCGGGACCAAAGAGACCCAGTACTTC
NA	TRBV6-1	many	TRBJ1-5	CASSLRADASNQPQHF	TGTGCCAGCAGCCTACGCGCGGACGCGAGCAATCAGCCCCAGCATTTT
NA	TRBV7-9	NA	TRBJ2-7	CASSSRGAFSEQYF	TGTGCCAGCAGCTCACGGGGGGCCTTCTCAGAGCAGTACTTC
TRBD1	TRBV9	NA	TRBJ2-5	CASSRTGTVQETQYF	TGTGCCAGCAGCAGAACCGGGACAGTCCAAGAGACCCAGTACTTC
NA	TRBV5-1	many	TRBJ2-3	CASSSGPDTQYF	TGCGCCAGCAGCTCGGGACCAGATACGCAGTATTTT
NA	TRBV6-1	many	TRBJ2-3	CASSETPGEGSDTQYF	TGTGCCAGCAGTGAAACCCCAGGGGAGGGCTCAGATACGCAGTATTTT
TRBD1	TRBV9	NA	TRBJ2-1	CASSPDRVSNEQFF	TGTGCCAGCAGCCCCGACAGGGTCAGCAATGAGCAGTTCTTC
NA	TRBV24-1	NA	TRBJ2-5	CATSGPGARESLETQYF	TGTGCCACCAGTGGCCCTGGGGCCAGGGAATCATTGGAGACCCAGTACTTC
NA	TRBV6-1	many	TRBJ1-2	CASSEPPSLEGYTF	TGTGCCAGCAGTGAACCCCCTAGCCTCGAGGGCTACACCTTC
TRBD2	TRBV14	NA	TRBJ2-1	CASSPTNRWEGYNEQFF	TGTGCCAGCAGCCCAACCAATCGGTGGGAGGGGTACAATGAGCAGTTCTTC
NA	TRBV4-1	few	TRBJ2-7	CASSQDRGSYSYEQYF	TGCGCCAGCAGCCAAGATCGAGGCAGCTACTCCTACGAGCAGTACTTC
NA	TRBV5-1	few	TRBJ2-3	CASSLARGTDTQYF	TGCGCCAGCAGCTTGGCACGGGGCACAGATACGCAGTATTTT